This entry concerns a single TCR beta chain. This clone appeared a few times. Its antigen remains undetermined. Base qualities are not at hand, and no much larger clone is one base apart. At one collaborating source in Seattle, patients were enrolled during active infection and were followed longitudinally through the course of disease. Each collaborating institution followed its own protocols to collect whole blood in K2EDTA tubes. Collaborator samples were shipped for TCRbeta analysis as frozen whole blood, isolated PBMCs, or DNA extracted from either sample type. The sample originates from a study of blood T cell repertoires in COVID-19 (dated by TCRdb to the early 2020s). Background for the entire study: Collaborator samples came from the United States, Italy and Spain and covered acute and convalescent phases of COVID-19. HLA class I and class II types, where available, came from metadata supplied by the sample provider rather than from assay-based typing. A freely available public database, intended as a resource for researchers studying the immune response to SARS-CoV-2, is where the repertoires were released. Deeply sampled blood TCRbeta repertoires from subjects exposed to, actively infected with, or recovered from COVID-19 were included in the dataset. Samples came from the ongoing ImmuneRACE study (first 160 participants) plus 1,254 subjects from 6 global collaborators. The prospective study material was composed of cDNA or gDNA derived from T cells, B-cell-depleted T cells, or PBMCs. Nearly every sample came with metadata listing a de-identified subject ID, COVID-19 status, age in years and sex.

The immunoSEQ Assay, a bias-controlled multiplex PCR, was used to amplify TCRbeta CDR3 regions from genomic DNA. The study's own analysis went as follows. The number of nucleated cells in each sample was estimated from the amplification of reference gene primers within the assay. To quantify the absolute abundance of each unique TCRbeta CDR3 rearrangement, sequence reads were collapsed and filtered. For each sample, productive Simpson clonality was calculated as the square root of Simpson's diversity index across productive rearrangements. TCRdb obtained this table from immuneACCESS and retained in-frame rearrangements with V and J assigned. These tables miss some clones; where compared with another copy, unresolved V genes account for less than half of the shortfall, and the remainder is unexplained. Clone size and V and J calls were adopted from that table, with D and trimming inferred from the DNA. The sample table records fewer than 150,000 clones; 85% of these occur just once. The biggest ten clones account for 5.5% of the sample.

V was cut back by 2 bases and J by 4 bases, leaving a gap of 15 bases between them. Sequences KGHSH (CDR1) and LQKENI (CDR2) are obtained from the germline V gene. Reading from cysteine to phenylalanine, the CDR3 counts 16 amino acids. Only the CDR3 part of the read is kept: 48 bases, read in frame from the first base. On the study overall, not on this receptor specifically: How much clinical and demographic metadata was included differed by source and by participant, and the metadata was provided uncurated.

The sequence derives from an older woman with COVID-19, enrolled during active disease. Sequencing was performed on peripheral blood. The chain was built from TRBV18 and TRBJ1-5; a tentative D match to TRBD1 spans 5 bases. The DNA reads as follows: TGTGCCAGCTCACCAGAATCGGCAGGGCTAAATCAGCCCCAGCATTTT. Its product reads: CASSPESAGLNQPQHF. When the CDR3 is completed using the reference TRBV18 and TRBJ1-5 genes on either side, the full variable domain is NAGVMQNPRHLVRRRGQEARLRCSPMKGHSHVYWYRQLPEEGLKFMVYLQKENIIDESGMPKERFSAEFPKEGPSILRIQQVVRGDSAAYFCASSPESAGLNQPQHFGDGTRLSIL.